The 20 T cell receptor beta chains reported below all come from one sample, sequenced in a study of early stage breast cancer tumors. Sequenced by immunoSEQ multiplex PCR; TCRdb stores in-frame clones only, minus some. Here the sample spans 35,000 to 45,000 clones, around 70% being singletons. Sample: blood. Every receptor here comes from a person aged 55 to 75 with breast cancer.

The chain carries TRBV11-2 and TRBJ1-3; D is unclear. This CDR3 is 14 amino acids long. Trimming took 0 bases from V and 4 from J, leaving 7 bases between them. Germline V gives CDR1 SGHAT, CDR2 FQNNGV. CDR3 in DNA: TGTGCCAGCAGCTTAGATGGATACGGAAACACCATATATTTT. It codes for CASSLDGYGNTIYF.

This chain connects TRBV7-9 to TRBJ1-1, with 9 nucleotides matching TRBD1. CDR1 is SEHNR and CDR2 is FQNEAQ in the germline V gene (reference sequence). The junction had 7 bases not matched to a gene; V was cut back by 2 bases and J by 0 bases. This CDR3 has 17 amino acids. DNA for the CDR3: TGTGCCAGCAGCTTATCAACACAGGGGGCACTGAACACTGAAGCTTTCTTT. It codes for CASSLSTQGALNTEAFF.

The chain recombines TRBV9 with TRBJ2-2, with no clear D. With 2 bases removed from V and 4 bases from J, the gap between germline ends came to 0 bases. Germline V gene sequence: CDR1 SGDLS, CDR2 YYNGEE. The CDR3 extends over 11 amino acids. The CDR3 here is CASSVTGELFF. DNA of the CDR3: TGTGCCAGCAGCGTCACCGGGGAGCTGTTTTTT.

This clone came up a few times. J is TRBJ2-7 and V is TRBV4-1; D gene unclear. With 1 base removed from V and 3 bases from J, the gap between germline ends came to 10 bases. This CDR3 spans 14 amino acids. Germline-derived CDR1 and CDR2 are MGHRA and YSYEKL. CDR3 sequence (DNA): TGCGCCAGCAGCCAAGTAGTAGGGCTCTACGAGCAGTACTTC. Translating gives CASSQVVGLYEQYF.

In DNA, the CDR3 is TGCGCCAGCAGCCAAGGAAAGGGAGGCCACGGGATGGATAGCAATCAGCCCCAGCATTTT. It is translated as CASSQGKGGHGMDSNQPQHF. V and J are TRBV4-1 and TRBJ1-5; D is uncertain. Germline assignment: CDR1 MGHRA and CDR2 YSYEKL. Trimming shortened V by 1 base and J by 0 bases, and 22 bases separated the two germline ends. The CDR3 is 20 amino acids.

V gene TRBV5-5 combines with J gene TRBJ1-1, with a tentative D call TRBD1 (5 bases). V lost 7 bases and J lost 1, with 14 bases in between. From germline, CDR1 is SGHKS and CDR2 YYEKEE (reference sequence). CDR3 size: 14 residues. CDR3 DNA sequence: TGTGCCAGCTCTCGTGAGACAGCGAACACTGAAGCTTTCTTT. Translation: CASSRETANTEAFF.

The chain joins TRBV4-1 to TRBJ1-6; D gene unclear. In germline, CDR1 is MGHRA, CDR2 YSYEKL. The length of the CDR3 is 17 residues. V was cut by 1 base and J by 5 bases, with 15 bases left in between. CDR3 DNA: TGCGCCAGCAGCCAAGTATTGCGCCAGTTGAATAATTCACCCCTCCACTTT. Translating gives CASSQVLRQLNNSPLHF.

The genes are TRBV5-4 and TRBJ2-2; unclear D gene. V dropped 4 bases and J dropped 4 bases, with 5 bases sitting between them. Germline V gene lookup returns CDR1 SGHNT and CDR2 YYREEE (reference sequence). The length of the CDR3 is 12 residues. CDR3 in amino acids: CASSHRTGELFF. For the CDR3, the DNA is TGTGCCAGCAGCCACCGCACCGGGGAGCTGTTTTTT.

CDR3 region: CASSYYRTTNEKLFF. The CDR3, as DNA: TGTGCCAGCAGTTACTATAGGACAACTAATGAAAAACTGTTTTTT. The rearrangement links TRBV6-5 to TRBJ1-4; D not certain. The V end lost 1 base, the J end lost 0 bases, and 6 bases lay between the germline ends. The germline CDR1 and CDR2 sequences are MNHEY and SVGAGI. The CDR3 has 15 residues.

This CDR3 reads CASSLSAPNTDTQYF. DNA of the CDR3: TGTGCCAGCAGCTTAAGTGCCCCAAACACAGATACGCAGTATTTT. This chain links TRBV7-8 with TRBJ2-3; D not resolved. CDR1 is SGHVS and CDR2 is FQNEAQ in the germline V gene. Between the trimmed V and J ends, which lost 2 bases and 2 bases, there was a span of 11 bases. This CDR3 has 15 amino acids.

CDR3 sequence (DNA): TGTGCCAGCTCACCAATGGACACCGCTAACTATGGCTACACCTTC. It is translated as CASSPMDTANYGYTF. The rearrangement uses TRBV18 and TRBJ1-2, with D tentatively TRBD1 (5 bases). V was clipped by 2 bases and J by 0 bases, with 10 bases between them. The CDR3 covers 15 residues. Germline loops: CDR1 KGHSH, CDR2 LQKENI.

This chain's CDR3 is CASSLWTGGTGELFF. The CDR3 bases are TGTGCCAGCAGTCTCTGGACAGGGGGAACCGGGGAGCTGTTTTTT. The V gene is TRBV27, the J gene TRBJ2-2, with TRBD1 matching over 10 bases. This CDR3 has 15 amino acids. CDR1 is MNHEY, CDR2 SMNVEV, per germline (reference sequence). The trim removed 5 bases at V and 5 bases at J, leaving 5 bases unmatched.

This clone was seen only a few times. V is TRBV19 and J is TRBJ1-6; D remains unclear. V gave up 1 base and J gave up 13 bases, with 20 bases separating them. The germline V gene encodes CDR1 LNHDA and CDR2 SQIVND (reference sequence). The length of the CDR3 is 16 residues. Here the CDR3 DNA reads TGTGCCAGTAGTATAGTATTCGGCACCTCGTCCACGCCCCTCCACTTT. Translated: CASSIVFGTSSTPLHF. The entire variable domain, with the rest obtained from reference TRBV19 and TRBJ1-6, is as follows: DGGITQSPKYLFRKEGQNVTLSCEQNLNHDAMYWYRQDPGQGLRLIYYSQIVNDFQKGDIAEGYSVSREKKESFPLTVTSAQKNPTAFYLCASSIVFGTSSTPLHFGNGTRLTVT.

CDR3: CASSFGLFNTGELFF. The CDR3 DNA reads as TGTGCCAGCAGCTTCGGACTATTCAACACCGGGGAGCTGTTTTTT. The chain joins TRBV11-2 to TRBJ2-2; D may be TRBD2 (6 bases). Germline V gives CDR1 SGHAT, CDR2 FQNNGV. The CDR3 has 15 amino acids. V gave up 3 bases and J gave up 2 bases, with 10 bases separating them.

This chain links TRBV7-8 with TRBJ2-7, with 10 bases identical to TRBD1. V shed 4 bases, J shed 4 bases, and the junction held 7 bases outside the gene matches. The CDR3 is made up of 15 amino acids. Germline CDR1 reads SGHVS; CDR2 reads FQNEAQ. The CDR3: CASSYPMDRGYEQYF. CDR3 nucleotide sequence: TGTGCCAGCAGCTACCCCATGGACAGGGGGTACGAGCAGTACTTC.

The chain's CDR3 is CASSIQGLPLHF. The CDR3 DNA reads TGTGCCAGTAGTATACAGGGTTTACCCCTCCACTTT. The chain combines TRBV19 with TRBJ1-6; TRBD1 is a possible D gene (5 bases). The CDR3 is 12 residues long. Germline values: CDR1 LNHDA, CDR2 SQIVND (reference sequence). Trimming took off 2 bases at V and 12 bases at J, with 8 bases between the two ends.

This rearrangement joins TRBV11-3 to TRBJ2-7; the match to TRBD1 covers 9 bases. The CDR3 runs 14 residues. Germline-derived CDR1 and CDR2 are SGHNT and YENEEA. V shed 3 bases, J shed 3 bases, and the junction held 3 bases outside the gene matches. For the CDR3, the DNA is TGTGCCAGCAGCTTTGAGGGACAGGGCTACGAGCAGTACTTC. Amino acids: CASSFEGQGYEQYF.

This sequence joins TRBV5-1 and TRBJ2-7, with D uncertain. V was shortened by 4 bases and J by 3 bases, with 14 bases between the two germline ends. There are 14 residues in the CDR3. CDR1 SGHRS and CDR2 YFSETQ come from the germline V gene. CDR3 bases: TGCGCCAGCAGCCTCTTCGACGGCTTCTACGAGCAGTACTTC. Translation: CASSLFDGFYEQYF.

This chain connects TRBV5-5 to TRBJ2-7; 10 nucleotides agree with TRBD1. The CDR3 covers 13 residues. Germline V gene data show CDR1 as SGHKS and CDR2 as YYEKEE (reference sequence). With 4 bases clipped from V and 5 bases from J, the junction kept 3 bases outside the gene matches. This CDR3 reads CASSRDRGHEQYF. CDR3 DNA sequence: TGTGCCAGCAGCCGGGACAGGGGTCACGAGCAGTACTTC.

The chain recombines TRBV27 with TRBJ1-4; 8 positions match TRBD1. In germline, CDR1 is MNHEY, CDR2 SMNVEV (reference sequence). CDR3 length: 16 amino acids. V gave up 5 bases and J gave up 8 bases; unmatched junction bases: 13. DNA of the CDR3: TGTGCCAGCAGTAAGAGGACAGGGATGCCCCTAGAAAAACTGTTTTTT. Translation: CASSKRTGMPLEKLFF.